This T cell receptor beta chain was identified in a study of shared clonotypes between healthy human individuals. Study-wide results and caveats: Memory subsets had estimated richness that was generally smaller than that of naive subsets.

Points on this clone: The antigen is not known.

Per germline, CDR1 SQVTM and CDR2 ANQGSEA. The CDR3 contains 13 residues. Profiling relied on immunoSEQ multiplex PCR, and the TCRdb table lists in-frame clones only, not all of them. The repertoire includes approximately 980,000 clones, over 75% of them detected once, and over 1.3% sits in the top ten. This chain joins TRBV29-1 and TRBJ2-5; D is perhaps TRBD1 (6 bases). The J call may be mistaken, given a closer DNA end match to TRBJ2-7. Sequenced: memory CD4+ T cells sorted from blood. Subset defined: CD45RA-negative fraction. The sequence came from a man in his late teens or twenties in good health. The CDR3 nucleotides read TGCAGCGCCAACGCCGGGACACCCTACGAGCAGTACTTC. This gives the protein CSANAGTPYEQYF.